This is a list of T cell receptor beta chains from one sample in a study of OX40 agonist ivuxolimab in advanced cancers. Profiling relied on immunoSEQ multiplex PCR, and the TCRdb table lists in-frame clones only, not all of them. The top ten clones hold 8.7% of a sample with around 54,000 clones, roughly 90% of them seen once. This sample comprised CD4+ or CD8+ T cells sorted from blood, obtained in a trial of the OX40 agonist ivuxolimab. These receptors originate from an adult with an advanced solid tumor such as melanoma, head and neck, liver or kidney cancer. Each CDR3 is given with its conserved first and last residue. The listing skips clone size in some rows; elsewhere it reads once, few, many or a size class.

CDR3 protein: CASSIWASTDTQYF
clone size: NA
V gene: TRBV19

CDR3 protein: CASSSLMNTEAFF
clone size: NA
V gene: TRBV28

CDR3 protein: CASSIGAAEAFF
clone size: NA
V gene: TRBV19

CDR3 protein: CASSETVDLYEQYF
clone size: NA
V gene: TRBV11-2

CDR3 protein: CASSLGTGGHEQYF
clone size: NA
V gene: TRBV7-3

CDR3 protein: CASSLMNTEAFF
clone size: NA
V gene: TRBV7-2

CDR3 protein: CASSDGSYEQYF
clone size: NA
V gene: TRBV11-2

CDR3 protein: CASSLTGEHEQYF
clone size: NA
V gene: TRBV7-8

CDR3 protein: CASSLSGQGVGYTF
clone size: NA
V gene: TRBV27

CDR3 protein: CASSLEGEEKLFF
clone size: NA
V gene: TRBV27

CDR3 protein: CASSHGTGVNEQFF
clone size: NA
V gene: TRBV5-4

CDR3 protein: CSVLGGFEDTQYF
clone size: NA
V gene: TRBV29-1

CDR3 protein: CSSEVAYNEQFF
clone size: NA
V gene: TRBV29-1

CDR3 protein: CSVEASRYGYTF
clone size: NA
V gene: TRBV29-1

CDR3 protein: CASRNSYNEQFF
clone size: NA
V gene: TRBV5-1

CDR3 protein: CASSPGLAGTGELFF
clone size: NA
V gene: TRBV4-1

CDR3 protein: CASSSFAAELYNEQFF
clone size: NA
V gene: TRBV6-5

CDR3 protein: CASSPQTAQREQYF
clone size: NA
V gene: TRBV5-6

CDR3 protein: CASSLGQGNQPQHF
clone size: NA
V gene: TRBV27

CDR3 protein: CASRPGQGSNQPQHF
clone size: NA
V gene: TRBV6-1

CDR3 protein: CASSQDLGGRALEQFF
clone size: NA
V gene: TRBV4-3

CDR3 protein: CASSTRQGINTGELFF
clone size: NA
V gene: TRBV9

CDR3 protein: CASSSTDANVLTF
clone size: few
V gene: TRBV5-4

CDR3 protein: CASSIVGSNYEQYF
clone size: NA
V gene: TRBV19

CDR3 protein: CASSPSGGSPYEQYF
clone size: NA
V gene: TRBV18

CDR3 protein: CASSLESTGPHYEQYF
clone size: NA
V gene: TRBV11-3

CDR3 protein: CASSLEFLNGVRETQYF
clone size: NA
V gene: TRBV7-9

CDR3 protein: CASSLGGGYGYTF
clone size: NA
V gene: TRBV5-6

CDR3 protein: CASSVVWTGEEAFF
clone size: NA
V gene: TRBV9

CDR3 protein: CASSPLAILTPDTQYF
clone size: NA
V gene: TRBV7-6

CDR3 protein: CASSFLGAAMLNTQYF
clone size: NA
V gene: TRBV27

CDR3 protein: CASSQEVDQPQHF
clone size: once
V gene: TRBV4-3

CDR3 protein: CASSSIGQSYEQYF
clone size: NA
V gene: TRBV27

CDR3 protein: CASTLAGGPSDTQYF
clone size: NA
V gene: TRBV7-2

CDR3 protein: CASSHQYGAVGSPLHF
clone size: NA
V gene: TRBV4-3

CDR3 protein: CASSVTGSPYNEQFF
clone size: NA
V gene: TRBV2

CDR3 protein: CASSLPGQGLLGYTF
clone size: once
V gene: TRBV5-8

CDR3 protein: CASSLQGTGGGRNGYTF
clone size: NA
V gene: TRBV27

CDR3 protein: CASSLPGQEASCTEAFF
clone size: NA
V gene: TRBV10-1

CDR3 protein: CAISEVQGLGQETQYF
clone size: NA
V gene: TRBV10-3

CDR3 protein: CASSFSGGVNGETQYF
clone size: NA
V gene: TRBV5-4

CDR3 protein: CASSQDSRNEQFF
clone size: NA
V gene: TRBV4-3

CDR3 protein: CASSPYPSYEQYF
clone size: NA
V gene: TRBV28

CDR3 protein: CASSIVRGLNTEAFF
clone size: NA
V gene: TRBV19

CDR3 protein: CASSPENYNEQFF
clone size: NA
V gene: TRBV7-9

CDR3 protein: CASSLSGGASYNSPLHF
clone size: NA
V gene: TRBV7-6

CDR3 protein: CASSPGTSGFYEQYF
clone size: NA
V gene: TRBV27

CDR3 protein: CASSRGLDEQYF
clone size: NA
V gene: TRBV4-1

CDR3 protein: CASSLALTSGNTEAFF
clone size: NA
V gene: TRBV5-4

CDR3 protein: CASSFIGLEDEQYF
clone size: NA
V gene: TRBV27

CDR3 protein: CASARGGLTSTDTQYF
clone size: NA
V gene: TRBV28

CDR3 protein: CASSPWTRGSNQPQHF
clone size: NA
V gene: TRBV27

CDR3 protein: CASSLFSGGYEQYF
clone size: NA
V gene: TRBV5-6

CDR3 protein: CASRTSGSSYEQYF
clone size: few
V gene: TRBV27

CDR3 protein: CASSLRPGQGGNTGELFF
clone size: NA
V gene: TRBV27

CDR3 protein: CASSVVVSELDEAGELFF
clone size: NA
V gene: TRBV9

CDR3 protein: CASRANYGYTF
clone size: NA
V gene: TRBV19

CDR3 protein: CASSWAGDQPQHF
clone size: NA
V gene: TRBV27

CDR3 protein: CASGQGLEVGANVLTF
clone size: NA
V gene: TRBV19